This T cell receptor beta chain was recorded in a study of T cells in Graves' hyperthyroidism and ophthalmopathy. Looking at the study overall: At the time of initial diagnosis and before any treatment, peripheral blood was collected.

As for this clonotype: Its target is not known.

Patients with ophthalmopathy all had a Clinical Activity Score of at least 3, a NOSPECS grade of at least 4 and duration under 3 months. Isolation of PBMCs was performed on 10 ml fresh peripheral blood. RNA transcripts gave rise to amplified TCR beta CDR3 regions. The HTBI primer set drove a first-round RT-PCR of the TCR CDR3. One entry per CDR3 protein results from TCRdb running MiXCR on the multiplex PCR reads. This table holds around 300,000 distinct CDR3 sequences, about 20% found once. Study-level findings and limits: A model of 13 V-J pairs discriminated ophthalmopathy from stable hyperthyroidism.

The source of this sequence is a man aged 30 to 45 with Graves' ophthalmopathy. The sequencing sample was made of blood.

The CDR3 spells CASRVTSGGQETQYF. As DNA, the CDR3 is TGTGCCAGCAGGGTGACTAGCGGAGGACAAGAGACCCAGTACTTC. The rearrangement links TRBV12-3 or TRBV12-4 to TRBJ2-5; TRBD2 aligns across 9 bases. The length of the CDR3 is 15 residues. The trim removed 6 bases at V and 2 bases at J, leaving 7 bases unmatched.